Reported below is one T cell receptor (beta chain). The sample originates from a study of blood T cell repertoires in COVID-19. Study details: Samples of COVID-19 (acute and convalescent) were obtained from the United States, Italy and Spain. T cells, B-cell-depleted T cells, or PBMCs provided the cDNA or gDNA that served as material.

Seattle's enrolled individuals joined amid active infection and were then monitored longitudinally. Per the original methods: Amplification of reference gene primers was used by the study to estimate nucleated cell counts. Method: immunoSEQ multiplex PCR; TCRdb's copy keeps in-frame clones and lacks some. V and J calls and clone size are as listed in that table; D and trimming were resolved from the DNA. The sample records 300,000 to 450,000 clones, around nine tenths being singletons. This TCR was sampled from a woman aged 55-70 years with COVID-19, enrolled during active disease. The sequencing sample was made of peripheral blood.

The CDR3, as DNA: TGTGCCGGAGGGAGGCGGGCTAGCACAGATACGCAGTATTTT. Translation gives CAGGRRASTDTQYF. The V gene is TRBV2, the J gene TRBJ2-3, with D perhaps TRBD2 (6 bases). CDR1 is SNHLY, CDR2 FYNNEI, per germline. This CDR3 has 14 amino acids. With 11 bases removed from V and 0 bases from J, the gap between germline ends came to 15 bases.